This entry describes one T cell receptor beta chain. This record comes from a study of blood T cell repertoires in COVID-19. Study details: Nucleic acid was either cDNA or gDNA, and it came from T cells, B-cell-depleted T cells, or PBMCs.

Germline assignment: CDR1 SGHAT and CDR2 FQNNGV. J gave up 8 bases and V 3 bases, and 3 bases lay outside the gene matches. The CDR3 has 13 residues. Repertoires were generated with immunoSEQ multiplex PCR, while TCRdb's copy carries only in-frame clones and drops some. The profile shows 200,000 to 300,000 clones, 80% to 95% of them singletons. Sample: peripheral blood. The TCR sequence derives from a person aged 18 to 30 with COVID-19, enrolled during active disease. The chain carries TRBV11-2 and TRBJ1-1, with 10 bases fitting TRBD1. For the CDR3, the DNA is TGTGCCAGCAGCTTGACAGGGGGCTCAGAAGCTTTCTTT. Translating gives CASSLTGGSEAFF.